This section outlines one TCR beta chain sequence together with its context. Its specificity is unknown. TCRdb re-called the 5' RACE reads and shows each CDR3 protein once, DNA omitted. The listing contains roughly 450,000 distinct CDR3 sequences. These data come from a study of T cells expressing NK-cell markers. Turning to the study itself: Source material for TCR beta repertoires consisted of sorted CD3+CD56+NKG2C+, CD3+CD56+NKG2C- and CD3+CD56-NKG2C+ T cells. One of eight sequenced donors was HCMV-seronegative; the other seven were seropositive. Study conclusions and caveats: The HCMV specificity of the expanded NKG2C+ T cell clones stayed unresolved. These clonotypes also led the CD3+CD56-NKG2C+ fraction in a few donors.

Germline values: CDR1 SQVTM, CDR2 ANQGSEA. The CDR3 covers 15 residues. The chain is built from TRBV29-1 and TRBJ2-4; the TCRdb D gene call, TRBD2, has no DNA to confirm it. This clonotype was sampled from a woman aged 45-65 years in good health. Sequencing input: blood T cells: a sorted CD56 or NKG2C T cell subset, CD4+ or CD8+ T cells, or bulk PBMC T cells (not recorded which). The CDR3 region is CSVGLAGREGGIQYF.